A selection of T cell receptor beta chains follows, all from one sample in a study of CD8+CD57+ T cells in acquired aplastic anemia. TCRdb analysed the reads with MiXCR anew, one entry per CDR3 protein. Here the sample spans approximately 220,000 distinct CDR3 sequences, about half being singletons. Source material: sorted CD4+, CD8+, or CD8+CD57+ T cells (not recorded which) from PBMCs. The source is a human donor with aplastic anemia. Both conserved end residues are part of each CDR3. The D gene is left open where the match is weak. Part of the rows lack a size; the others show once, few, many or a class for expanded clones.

CDR3 DNA: TGTGCCACCAGCAGGGGACAGGTGGACACCGGGGAGCTGTTTTTT; CDR3 protein: CATSRGQVDTGELFF; V gene: TRBV15; D gene: TRBD1; clone size: many; CDR3 length: 15; J gene: TRBJ2-2
CDR3 DNA: TGTGCCAGCATGGGCAGGGGAACTTCACCCCTCCACTTT; CDR3 protein: CASMGRGTSPLHF; V gene: TRBV7-9; D gene: NA; clone size: many; CDR3 length: 13; J gene: TRBJ1-6
CDR3 DNA: TGCAGTGCTAGTGACCCTAGACAGGGTAACTATGGCTACACCTTC; CDR3 protein: CSASDPRQGNYGYTF; V gene: TRBV20-1; D gene: TRBD1; clone size: many; CDR3 length: 15; J gene: TRBJ1-2
CDR3 DNA: TGTGCCAGTAGTGATCCGGGACGGGTCTCTGGGGCCAACGTCCTGACTTTC; CDR3 protein: CASSDPGRVSGANVLTF; V gene: TRBV19; D gene: NA; clone size: many; CDR3 length: 17; J gene: TRBJ2-6
CDR3 DNA: TGTGCCAGCACCCAGAGCTCTGGAAACACCATATATTTT; CDR3 protein: CASTQSSGNTIYF; V gene: TRBV28; D gene: NA; clone size: NA; CDR3 length: 13; J gene: TRBJ1-3
CDR3 DNA: TGTGCCAGCAGCCCCGAAGGAACAGCCCGGTCCTATGGCTACACCTTC; CDR3 protein: CASSPEGTARSYGYTF; V gene: TRBV9; D gene: NA; clone size: many; CDR3 length: 16; J gene: TRBJ1-2
CDR3 DNA: TGTGCCATCAGCGAACGTACAGGGTCCGTCGCCAATCAGCCCCAGCATTTT; CDR3 protein: CAISERTGSVANQPQHF; V gene: TRBV10-3; D gene: NA; clone size: NA; CDR3 length: 17; J gene: TRBJ1-5
CDR3 DNA: TGTGCCAGCAGGGCGAAACAGGTCCGGAGGGAGACCCAGTACTTC; CDR3 protein: CASRAKQVRRETQYF; V gene: TRBV11-2; D gene: NA; clone size: NA; CDR3 length: 15; J gene: TRBJ2-5
CDR3 DNA: TGTGCCAGCAGTTACAGGGAATCTGGAAACACCATATATTTT; CDR3 protein: CASSYRESGNTIYF; V gene: TRBV6-5; D gene: NA; clone size: many; CDR3 length: 14; J gene: TRBJ1-3
CDR3 DNA: TGTGCCAGCAGCTTTGGGGCTAGCGGGGGGGAAGAGCAGTACTTC; CDR3 protein: CASSFGASGGEEQYF; V gene: TRBV11-1; D gene: TRBD2; clone size: NA; CDR3 length: 15; J gene: TRBJ2-7
CDR3 DNA: TGTGCCAGCAGCCAAGGGACTAGCGGGGCCTATGGGCAGTTCTTC; CDR3 protein: CASSQGTSGAYGQFF; V gene: TRBV3-1; D gene: TRBD2; clone size: NA; CDR3 length: 15; J gene: TRBJ2-1
CDR3 DNA: TGCGCCAGCAGCCAAGATGCCGGACAGCAACCCTACGAGCAGTACTTC; CDR3 protein: CASSQDAGQQPYEQYF; V gene: TRBV4-1; D gene: NA; clone size: many; CDR3 length: 16; J gene: TRBJ2-7
CDR3 DNA: TGTGCCAGCAGCATGGACAACAGGGGCTACGAGCAGTACTTC; CDR3 protein: CASSMDNRGYEQYF; V gene: TRBV5-6; D gene: TRBD1; clone size: many; CDR3 length: 14; J gene: TRBJ2-7
CDR3 DNA: TGCGCCAGCAGCTTGGTTTTTGGTCCGAATCAGCCCCAGCATTTT; CDR3 protein: CASSLVFGPNQPQHF; V gene: TRBV5-1; D gene: NA; clone size: many; CDR3 length: 15; J gene: TRBJ1-5
CDR3 DNA: TGTGCCAGCAGCCAAGATGCCGGTAGGGGTGGAGGGGAGACCCAGTACTTC; CDR3 protein: CASSQDAGRGGGETQYF; V gene: TRBV4-2; D gene: NA; clone size: NA; CDR3 length: 17; J gene: TRBJ2-5
CDR3 DNA: TGTGCCAGCAGCTTGTATATGGAACCCAATCAGCCCCAGCATTTT; CDR3 protein: CASSLYMEPNQPQHF; V gene: TRBV7-2; D gene: NA; clone size: NA; CDR3 length: 15; J gene: TRBJ1-5
CDR3 DNA: TGTGCCATCAGTGAAGGAGGGTCTAATGAAAAACTGTTTTTT; CDR3 protein: CAISEGGSNEKLFF; V gene: TRBV10-3; D gene: NA; clone size: NA; CDR3 length: 14; J gene: TRBJ1-4
CDR3 DNA: TGTGCCACCAGCCAGGGGGTTAATCAGCCCCAGCATTTT; CDR3 protein: CATSQGVNQPQHF; V gene: TRBV15; D gene: TRBD1; clone size: NA; CDR3 length: 13; J gene: TRBJ1-5
CDR3 DNA: TGTGCCAGCAGCGTCGAGTGGAACACTGAAGCTTTCTTT; CDR3 protein: CASSVEWNTEAFF; V gene: TRBV9; D gene: NA; clone size: NA; CDR3 length: 13; J gene: TRBJ1-1
CDR3 DNA: TGTGCCAGCAGTGAATATCGGCTAGCGGGGGGGCCTCAAGAGACCCAGTACTTC; CDR3 protein: CASSEYRLAGGPQETQYF; V gene: TRBV25-1; D gene: TRBD2; clone size: NA; CDR3 length: 18; J gene: TRBJ2-5
CDR3 DNA: TGTGCCAGTAGTCCCCTGACAGGCGGCAATCAGCCCCAGCATTTT; CDR3 protein: CASSPLTGGNQPQHF; V gene: TRBV19; D gene: NA; clone size: many; CDR3 length: 15; J gene: TRBJ1-5
CDR3 DNA: TGCGCCAGCAGCTATGTACGGACAGGGGTGGACTCACCCCTCCACTTT; CDR3 protein: CASSYVRTGVDSPLHF; V gene: TRBV5-1; D gene: TRBD1; clone size: NA; CDR3 length: 16; J gene: TRBJ1-6
CDR3 DNA: TGTGCCAGCACGGCTTTGGCTGGGGACACGGGGGAGCAGTACTTC; CDR3 protein: CASTALAGDTGEQYF; V gene: TRBV7-6; D gene: NA; clone size: NA; CDR3 length: 15; J gene: TRBJ2-7
CDR3 DNA: TGTGCCACCAGCCCTCGGGTCCCCATGAACACTGAAGCTTTCTTT; CDR3 protein: CATSPRVPMNTEAFF; V gene: TRBV15; D gene: NA; clone size: NA; CDR3 length: 15; J gene: TRBJ1-1
CDR3 DNA: TGTGCCAGCAGCTTGGCCCCTAGCGGGGAGTACAATGAGCAGTTCTTC; CDR3 protein: CASSLAPSGEYNEQFF; V gene: TRBV7-8; D gene: TRBD2; clone size: NA; CDR3 length: 16; J gene: TRBJ2-1
CDR3 DNA: TGTGCCAGTACCTCCAGAGTGAGGGGTCAGCCCCAGCATTTT; CDR3 protein: CASTSRVRGQPQHF; V gene: TRBV19; D gene: NA; clone size: many; CDR3 length: 14; J gene: TRBJ1-5
CDR3 DNA: TGTGCCAGCAGCTTGGACAGGGGGGGTCTCGGGGCCAACGTCCTGACTTTC; CDR3 protein: CASSLDRGGLGANVLTF; V gene: TRBV5-8; D gene: NA; clone size: many; CDR3 length: 17; J gene: TRBJ2-6
CDR3 DNA: TGTAGTGCTAGACCCCGGACAGGAATCTCCTACGAGCAGTACTTC; CDR3 protein: CSARPRTGISYEQYF; V gene: TRBV20-1; D gene: TRBD1; clone size: NA; CDR3 length: 15; J gene: TRBJ2-7
CDR3 DNA: TGCGCCAGCAGTGAGGCGGGAGGATACTTAGATACGCAGTATTTT; CDR3 protein: CASSEAGGYLDTQYF; V gene: TRBV10-2; D gene: TRBD2; clone size: NA; CDR3 length: 15; J gene: TRBJ2-3
CDR3 DNA: TGTGCCTCAAGATTGGTCCAACACGGGACAGGGACTTCTGGCTACACCTTC; CDR3 protein: CASRLVQHGTGTSGYTF; V gene: TRBV10-3; D gene: TRBD1; clone size: NA; CDR3 length: 17; J gene: TRBJ1-2
CDR3 DNA: TGTGCCAGCAGATGGACAGGGGCCCCTGCGAGGATGAACACTGAAGCTTTCTTT; CDR3 protein: CASRWTGAPARMNTEAFF; V gene: TRBV6-4; D gene: TRBD1; clone size: few; CDR3 length: 18; J gene: TRBJ1-1
CDR3 DNA: TGTGCCAGCAGTGAATACGTCAGGGGTAGCGGCTACACCTTC; CDR3 protein: CASSEYVRGSGYTF; V gene: TRBV2; D gene: NA; clone size: few; CDR3 length: 14; J gene: TRBJ1-2
CDR3 DNA: TGTGCCAGCAGTGATCCCAGGGGTTCCTATTCACCCCTCCACTTT; CDR3 protein: CASSDPRGSYSPLHF; V gene: TRBV9; D gene: NA; clone size: many; CDR3 length: 15; J gene: TRBJ1-6
CDR3 DNA: TGTGCCAGCAGTTTAAAATTTAACAGGGGGTTAGCGGATGGCTACACCTTC; CDR3 protein: CASSLKFNRGLADGYTF; V gene: TRBV27; D gene: TRBD1; clone size: NA; CDR3 length: 17; J gene: TRBJ1-2
CDR3 DNA: TGTGCCAGCAGTTTGCAACAGAACACTGAAGCTTTCTTT; CDR3 protein: CASSLQQNTEAFF; V gene: TRBV12-3/TRBV12-4; D gene: NA; clone size: many; CDR3 length: 13; J gene: TRBJ1-1
CDR3 DNA: TGTGCCAGCAGCCCTGCCGGAAGCCTCTACGAGCAGTACTTC; CDR3 protein: CASSPAGSLYEQYF; V gene: TRBV6-1; D gene: NA; clone size: many; CDR3 length: 14; J gene: TRBJ2-7
CDR3 DNA: TGTGCCAGTAGTATAAGTTTGAGCGGGAACACTGAAGCTTTCTTT; CDR3 protein: CASSISLSGNTEAFF; V gene: TRBV19; D gene: NA; clone size: NA; CDR3 length: 15; J gene: TRBJ1-1
CDR3 DNA: TGCAGTGCTAGCAGGGCTAATAATTCACCCCTCCACTTT; CDR3 protein: CSASRANNSPLHF; V gene: TRBV20-1; D gene: NA; clone size: NA; CDR3 length: 13; J gene: TRBJ1-6
CDR3 DNA: TGTGCCAGCAGTGAACCGGGGCCAACAGATACGCAGTATTTT; CDR3 protein: CASSEPGPTDTQYF; V gene: TRBV25-1; D gene: NA; clone size: NA; CDR3 length: 14; J gene: TRBJ2-3
CDR3 DNA: TGTGCCAGCAGCGTTCGTGGCAGTCCGACCGGGGAGCTGTTTTTT; CDR3 protein: CASSVRGSPTGELFF; V gene: TRBV9; D gene: NA; clone size: NA; CDR3 length: 15; J gene: TRBJ2-2
CDR3 DNA: TGCAGTGCTAGAGATCCCGGGGGCCCTAGCACAGATACGCAGTATTTT; CDR3 protein: CSARDPGGPSTDTQYF; V gene: TRBV20-1; D gene: NA; clone size: many; CDR3 length: 16; J gene: TRBJ2-3
CDR3 DNA: TGTGCCAGCAGCGCAAGCGACAAGGCCTACGAGCAGTACTTC; CDR3 protein: CASSASDKAYEQYF; V gene: TRBV9; D gene: NA; clone size: NA; CDR3 length: 14; J gene: TRBJ2-7
CDR3 DNA: TGTGCCTTCGACAGGGGGGACAATCAGCCCCAGCATTTT; CDR3 protein: CAFDRGDNQPQHF; V gene: TRBV30; D gene: TRBD1; clone size: few; CDR3 length: 13; J gene: TRBJ1-5